This paragraph reports one T cell receptor (beta chain). The antigen is undetermined. Profiling relied on immunoSEQ multiplex PCR, and the TCRdb table lists in-frame clones only, not all of them. Counted here are roughly 15,000 clones, under 80% occurring once; the ten biggest clones make up over 4%. The data are from a study of tumor-infiltrating lymphocytes in localized non-small cell lung cancer. Study observations and caveats: Tumors had more T cell infiltration than uninvolved lung, per TCRbeta sequencing and CD3 counts. Each assay used a separate piece of the same tissue.

CDR1 is MRHNA, CDR2 SNTAGT, per germline. The CDR3 is made up of 16 amino acids. V shed 0 bases and J shed 3 bases, with 9 bases lying between them. The source of this sequence is a human donor with non-small cell lung cancer. The gene calls are TRBV6-4 and TRBJ2-6; D is ambiguous. Specimen: lung tumor tissue. The CDR3 loop is CASSDSNGDGANVLTF. CDR3 nucleotide sequence: TGTGCCAGCAGTGACTCAAACGGTGATGGGGCCAACGTCCTGACTTTC.